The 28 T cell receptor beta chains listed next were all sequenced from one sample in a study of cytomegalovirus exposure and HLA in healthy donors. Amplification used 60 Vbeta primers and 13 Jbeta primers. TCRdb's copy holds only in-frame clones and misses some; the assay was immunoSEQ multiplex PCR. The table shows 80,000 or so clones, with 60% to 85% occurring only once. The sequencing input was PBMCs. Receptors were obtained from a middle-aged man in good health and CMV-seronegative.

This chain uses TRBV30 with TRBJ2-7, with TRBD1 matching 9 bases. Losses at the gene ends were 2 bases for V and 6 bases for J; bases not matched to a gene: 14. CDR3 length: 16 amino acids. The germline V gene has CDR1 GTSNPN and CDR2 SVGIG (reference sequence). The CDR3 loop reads CAWSPLMAGTGSEQYF. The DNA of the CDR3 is TGTGCCTGGAGTCCACTTATGGCCGGGACAGGGTCCGAGCAGTACTTC.

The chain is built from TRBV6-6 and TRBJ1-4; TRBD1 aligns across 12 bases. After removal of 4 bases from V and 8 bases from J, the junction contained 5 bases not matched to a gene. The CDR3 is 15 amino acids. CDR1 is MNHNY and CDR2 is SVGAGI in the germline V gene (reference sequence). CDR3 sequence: CASSSAGTGGEKLFF. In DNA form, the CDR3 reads TGTGCCAGCAGTTCAGCCGGGACAGGGGGCGAAAAACTGTTTTTT.

The CDR3: CASRGTTYEQYF. The CDR3 DNA follows: TGTGCCAGCCGAGGGACAACCTACGAGCAGTACTTC. The chain is built from TRBV2 and TRBJ2-7, with D maybe TRBD1 (6 bases). The CDR3 is 12 residues long. The V and J ends lost 8 bases and 2 bases respectively, with 10 bases between them. The germline V gene encodes CDR1 SNHLY and CDR2 FYNNEI.

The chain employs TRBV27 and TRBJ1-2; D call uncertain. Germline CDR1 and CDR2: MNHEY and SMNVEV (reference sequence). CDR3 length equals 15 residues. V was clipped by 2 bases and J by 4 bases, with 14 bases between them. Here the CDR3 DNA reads TGTGCCAGCAGTTTACGTTATCGGAGTTCCTATGGCTACACCTTC. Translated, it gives CASSLRYRSSYGYTF.

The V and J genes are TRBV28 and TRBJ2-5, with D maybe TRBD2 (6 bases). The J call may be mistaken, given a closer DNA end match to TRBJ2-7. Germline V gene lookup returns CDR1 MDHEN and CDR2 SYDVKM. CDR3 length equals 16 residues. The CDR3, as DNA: TGTGCCAGCAGTTTTGGGACTCGGACCGAACTCTACGAGCAGTACTTC. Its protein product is CASSFGTRTELYEQYF.

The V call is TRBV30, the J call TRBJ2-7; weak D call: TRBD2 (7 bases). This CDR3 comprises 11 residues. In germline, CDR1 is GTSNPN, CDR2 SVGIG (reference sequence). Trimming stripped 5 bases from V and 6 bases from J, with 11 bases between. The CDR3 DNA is TGTGCCTGGGGTAGGGGGGGCGAGCAGTACTTC. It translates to CAWGRGGEQYF. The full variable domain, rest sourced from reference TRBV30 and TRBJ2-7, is SQTIHQWPATLVQPVGSPLSLECTVEGTSNPNLYWYRQAAGRGLQLLFYSVGIGQISSEVPQNLSASRPQDRQFILSSKKLLLSDSGFYLCAWGRGGEQYFGPGTRLTVT.

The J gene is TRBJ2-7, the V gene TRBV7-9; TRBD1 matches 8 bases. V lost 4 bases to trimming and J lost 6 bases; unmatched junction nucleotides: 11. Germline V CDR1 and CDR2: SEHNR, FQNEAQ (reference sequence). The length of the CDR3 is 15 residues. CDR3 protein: CASSSAQGAQVEQYF. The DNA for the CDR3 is TGTGCCAGCAGCTCCGCCCAGGGGGCGCAGGTCGAGCAGTACTTC.

The CDR3 DNA reads TGTGCCAGCAGCGTAGTAGGAGGATGGAACTACACCTTC. It is translated as CASSVVGGWNYTF. V usage is TRBV9 and J usage is TRBJ1-2; D gene uncertain. V was trimmed by 0 bases and J by 10 bases, leaving 13 bases between them. Germline-derived CDR1 and CDR2 are SGDLS and YYNGEE. This CDR3 region has 13 residues.

CDR3 residues: CASSLEGTKQETQYF. CDR3 nucleotide sequence: TGTGCCAGCAGCTTAGAGGGGACAAAACAAGAGACCCAGTACTTC. The V call is TRBV11-2, the J call TRBJ2-5, with a weak D call TRBD1 (6 bases). Germline V gene sequence: CDR1 SGHAT, CDR2 FQNNGV. V was trimmed by 0 bases and J by 2 bases, leaving 10 bases between them. This CDR3 region has 15 residues.

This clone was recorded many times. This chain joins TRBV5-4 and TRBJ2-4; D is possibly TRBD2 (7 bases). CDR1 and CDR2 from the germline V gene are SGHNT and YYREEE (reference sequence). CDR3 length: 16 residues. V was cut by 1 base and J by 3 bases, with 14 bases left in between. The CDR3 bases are TGTGCCAGCAGCTTGAGCGGGGTACAGGGCAAAAACATTCAGTACTTC. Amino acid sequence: CASSLSGVQGKNIQYF.

The CDR3 region is CASSQAQGWHTEAFF. In nucleotides, the CDR3 is TGTGCCAGCAGCCAAGCCCAGGGATGGCACACTGAAGCTTTCTTT. The chain combines TRBV14 with TRBJ1-1; D perhaps matches TRBD1 (5 bases). The germline V gene has CDR1 SGHDN and CDR2 FVKESK. V was shortened by 1 base and J by 3 bases, with 12 bases between the two germline ends. The CDR3 covers 15 residues.

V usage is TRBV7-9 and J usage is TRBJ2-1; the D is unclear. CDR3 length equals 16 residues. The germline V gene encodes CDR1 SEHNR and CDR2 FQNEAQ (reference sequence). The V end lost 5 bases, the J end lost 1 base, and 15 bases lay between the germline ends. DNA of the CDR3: TGTGCCAGCAGCCCCCCTGACTTAGGTTCCTACAATGAGCAGTTCTTC. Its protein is CASSPPDLGSYNEQFF.

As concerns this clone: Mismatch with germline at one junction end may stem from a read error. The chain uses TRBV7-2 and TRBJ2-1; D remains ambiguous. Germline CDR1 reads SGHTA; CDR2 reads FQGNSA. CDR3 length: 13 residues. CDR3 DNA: TGTGCCAGCAGCTTTTACTCCTCCAATGAGCAGTTCTTC. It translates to CASSFYSSNEQFF.

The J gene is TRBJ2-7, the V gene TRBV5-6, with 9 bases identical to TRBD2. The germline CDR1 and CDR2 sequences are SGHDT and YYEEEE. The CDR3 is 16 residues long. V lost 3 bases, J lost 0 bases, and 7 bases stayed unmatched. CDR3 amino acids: CASSSQLAGVSYEQYF. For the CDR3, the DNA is TGTGCCAGCAGCTCCCAACTAGCGGGCGTCTCCTACGAGCAGTACTTC.

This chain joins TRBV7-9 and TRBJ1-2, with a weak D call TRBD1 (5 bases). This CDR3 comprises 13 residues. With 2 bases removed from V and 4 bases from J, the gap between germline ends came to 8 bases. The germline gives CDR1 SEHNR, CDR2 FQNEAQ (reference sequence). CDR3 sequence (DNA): TGTGCCAGCAGCTTAAGTCAGGGCTATGGCTACACCTTC. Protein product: CASSLSQGYGYTF.

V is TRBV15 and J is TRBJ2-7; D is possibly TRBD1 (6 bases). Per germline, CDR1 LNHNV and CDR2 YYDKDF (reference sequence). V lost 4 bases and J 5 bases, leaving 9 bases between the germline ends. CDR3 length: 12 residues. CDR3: CATSIRGDEQYF. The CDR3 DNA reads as TGTGCCACCAGCATCAGGGGCGACGAGCAGTACTTC.

This chain's CDR3 is CASRDREGTGELFF. CDR3 DNA sequence: TGTGCCAGCAGGGACAGGGAGGGCACCGGGGAGCTGTTTTTT. This sequence joins TRBV6-4 and TRBJ2-2; a weak D match, TRBD1 (8 bases). Trimming pared 6 bases from V and 4 bases from J, leaving 12 bases between. The CDR3 has 14 residues. Germline-derived CDR1 and CDR2 are MRHNA and SNTAGT.

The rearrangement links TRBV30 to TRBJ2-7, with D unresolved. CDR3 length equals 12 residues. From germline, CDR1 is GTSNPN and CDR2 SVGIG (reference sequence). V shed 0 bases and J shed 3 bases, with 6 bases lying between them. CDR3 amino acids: CAWSVLVYEQYF. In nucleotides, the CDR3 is TGTGCCTGGAGTGTACTCGTCTACGAGCAGTACTTC.

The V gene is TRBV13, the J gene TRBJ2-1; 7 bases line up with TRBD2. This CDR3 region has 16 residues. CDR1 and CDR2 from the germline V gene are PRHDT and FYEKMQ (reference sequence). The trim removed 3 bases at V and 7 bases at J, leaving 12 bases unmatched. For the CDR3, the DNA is TGTGCCAGCAGCTTCGGTCCAGCGCCCGGGGGGAATGAGCAGTTCTTC. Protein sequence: CASSFGPAPGGNEQFF.

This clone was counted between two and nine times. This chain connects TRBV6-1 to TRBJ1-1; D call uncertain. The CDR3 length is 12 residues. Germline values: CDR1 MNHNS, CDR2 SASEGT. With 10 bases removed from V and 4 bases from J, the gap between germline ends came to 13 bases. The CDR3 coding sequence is TGTGCCACCCCGGGGAGGGTCACTGAAGCTTTCTTT. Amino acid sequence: CATPGRVTEAFF.

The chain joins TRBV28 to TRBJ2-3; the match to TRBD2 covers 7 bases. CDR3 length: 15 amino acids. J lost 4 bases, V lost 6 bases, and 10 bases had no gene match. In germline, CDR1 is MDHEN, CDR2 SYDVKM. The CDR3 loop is CASSDAREIPDTQYF. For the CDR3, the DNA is TGTGCCAGCAGCGACGCGCGGGAGATACCAGATACGCAGTATTTT.

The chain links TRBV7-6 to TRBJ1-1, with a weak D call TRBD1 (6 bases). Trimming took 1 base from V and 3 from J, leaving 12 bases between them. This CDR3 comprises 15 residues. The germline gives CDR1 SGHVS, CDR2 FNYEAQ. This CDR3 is CASSLGQELYTEAFF. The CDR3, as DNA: TGTGCCAGCAGCTTAGGACAGGAACTCTACACTGAAGCTTTCTTT.

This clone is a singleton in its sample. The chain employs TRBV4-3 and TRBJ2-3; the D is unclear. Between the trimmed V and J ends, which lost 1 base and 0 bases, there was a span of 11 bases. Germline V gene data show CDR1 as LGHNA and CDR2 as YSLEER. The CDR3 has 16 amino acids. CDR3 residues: CASSQGIAHSTDTQYF. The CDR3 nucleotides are TGCGCCAGCAGCCAAGGAATAGCCCACAGCACAGATACGCAGTATTTT.

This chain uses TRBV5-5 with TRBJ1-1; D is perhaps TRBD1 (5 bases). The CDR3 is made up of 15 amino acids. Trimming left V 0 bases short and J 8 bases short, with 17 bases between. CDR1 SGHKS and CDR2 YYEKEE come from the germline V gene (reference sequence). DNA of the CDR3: TGTGCCAGCAGCTTGGGCGTGGGGGGGAGAGGAGAAGCTTTCTTT. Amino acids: CASSLGVGGRGEAFF. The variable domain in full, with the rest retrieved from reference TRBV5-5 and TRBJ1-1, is DAGVTQSPTHLIKTRGQQVTLRCSPISGHKSVSWYQQVLGQGPQFIFQYYEKEERGRGNFPDRFSARQFPNYSSELNVNALLLGDSALYLCASSLGVGGRGEAFFGQGTRLTVV.

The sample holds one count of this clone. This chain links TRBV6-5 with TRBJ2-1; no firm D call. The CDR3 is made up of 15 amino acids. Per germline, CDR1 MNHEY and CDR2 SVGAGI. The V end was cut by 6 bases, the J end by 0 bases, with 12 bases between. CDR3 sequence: CASSLTTYSYNEQFF. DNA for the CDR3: TGTGCCAGCAGCCTTACTACTTACTCCTACAATGAGCAGTTCTTC.

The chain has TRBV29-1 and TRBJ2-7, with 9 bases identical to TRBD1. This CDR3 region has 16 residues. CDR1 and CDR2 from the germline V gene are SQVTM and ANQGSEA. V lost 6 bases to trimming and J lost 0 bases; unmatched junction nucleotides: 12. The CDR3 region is CSVGTGTGLLSYEQYF. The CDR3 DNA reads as TGCAGCGTGGGGACCGGGACAGGGCTTCTCTCCTACGAGCAGTACTTC.

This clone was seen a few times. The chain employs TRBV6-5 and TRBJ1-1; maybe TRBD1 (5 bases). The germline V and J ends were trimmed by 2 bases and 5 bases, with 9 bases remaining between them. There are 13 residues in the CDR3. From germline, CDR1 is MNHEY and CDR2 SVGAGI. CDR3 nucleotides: TGTGCCAGCAGTTACGGCCCAGGGACTGAAGCTTTCTTT. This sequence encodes CASSYGPGTEAFF.

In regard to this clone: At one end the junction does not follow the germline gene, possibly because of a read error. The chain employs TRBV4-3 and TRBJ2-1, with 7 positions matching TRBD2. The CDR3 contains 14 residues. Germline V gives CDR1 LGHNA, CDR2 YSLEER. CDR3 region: CASSQGAGLREQFF. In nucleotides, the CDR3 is TGCGCCAGCAGTCAAGGAGCGGGATTGCGGGAGCAGTTCTTC.